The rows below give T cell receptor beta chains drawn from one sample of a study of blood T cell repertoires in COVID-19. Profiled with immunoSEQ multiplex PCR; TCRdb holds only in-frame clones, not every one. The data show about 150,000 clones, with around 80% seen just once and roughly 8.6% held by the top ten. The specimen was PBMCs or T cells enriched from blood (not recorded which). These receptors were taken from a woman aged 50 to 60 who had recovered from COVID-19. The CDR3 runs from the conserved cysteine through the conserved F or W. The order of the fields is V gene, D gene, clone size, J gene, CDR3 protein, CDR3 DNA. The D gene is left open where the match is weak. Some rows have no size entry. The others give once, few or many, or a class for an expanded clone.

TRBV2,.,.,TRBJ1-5,CASSEEGLVNQPQHF,TGTGCCAGCAGTGAGGAGGGACTCGTGAATCAGCCCCAGCATTTT
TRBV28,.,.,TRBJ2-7,CASSDPGQVYEQYF,TGTGCCAGCAGTGATCCGGGACAAGTCTACGAGCAGTACTTC
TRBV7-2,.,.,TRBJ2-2,CASSLQRATGELFF,TGTGCCAGCAGCTTACAGCGGGCCACCGGGGAGCTGTTTTTT
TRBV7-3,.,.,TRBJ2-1,CASSIEGNEQFF,TGTGCCAGCAGTATCGAGGGCAATGAGCAGTTCTTC
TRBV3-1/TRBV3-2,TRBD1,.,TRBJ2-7,CASSQWGQGGSEQYF,TGTGCCAGCAGCCAATGGGGACAGGGTGGCAGCGAGCAGTACTTC
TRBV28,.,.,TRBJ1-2,CASSLWGLNYGYTF,TGTGCCAGCAGTTTATGGGGCCTTAACTATGGCTACACCTTC
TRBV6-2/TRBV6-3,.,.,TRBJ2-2,CASSPLQGGKLFF,TGTGCCAGCAGCCCCCTACAGGGAGGGAAGCTGTTTTTT
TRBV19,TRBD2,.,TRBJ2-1,CASSMRGGSRSNEQFF,TGTGCCAGTAGTATGAGAGGCGGGAGTAGAAGCAATGAGCAGTTCTTC
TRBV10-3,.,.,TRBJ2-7,CAIRTASYEQYF,TGTGCCATCAGGACAGCATCCTACGAGCAGTACTTC
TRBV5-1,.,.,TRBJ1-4,CASRTGATNEKLFF,TGCGCCAGCAGGACGGGGGCAACTAATGAAAAACTGTTTTTT
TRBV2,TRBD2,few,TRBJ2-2,CASKRGTSGAYGELFF,TGTGCCAGCAAAAGGGGGACTAGCGGGGCGTACGGGGAGCTGTTTTTT
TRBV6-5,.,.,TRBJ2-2,CASSYSTGDPGELFF,TGTGCCAGCAGTTACTCGACGGGAGATCCCGGGGAGCTGTTTTTT
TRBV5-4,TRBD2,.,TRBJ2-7,CASLASGNLPYEQYF,TGTGCCAGCTTAGCTAGCGGGAATCTACCCTACGAGCAGTACTTC
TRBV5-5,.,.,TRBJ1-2,CASSSKDPGYGYTF,TGTGCCAGCAGCTCAAAAGACCCGGGCTATGGCTACACCTTC
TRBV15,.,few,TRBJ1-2,CATSRDRGNYGYTF,TGTGCCACCAGCAGAGATCGGGGTAACTATGGCTACACCTTC
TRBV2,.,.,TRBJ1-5,CASSVQSNQPQHF,TGTGCCAGCAGTGTCCAGAGCAATCAGCCCCAGCATTTT
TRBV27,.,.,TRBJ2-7,CASSLWAGFSYEQYF,TGTGCCAGCAGTTTATGGGCAGGGTTCTCCTACGAGCAGTACTTC
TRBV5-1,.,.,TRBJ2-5,CASSLQGNQETQYF,TGCGCCAGCAGCCTCCAGGGTAACCAAGAGACCCAGTACTTC
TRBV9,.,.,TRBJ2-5,CASSVPPGETQYF,TGTGCCAGCAGCGTCCCACCCGGGGAGACCCAGTACTTC
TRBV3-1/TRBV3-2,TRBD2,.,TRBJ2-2,CASSPGTSGNTGELFF,TGTGCCAGCAGCCCCGGGACTAGCGGGAACACCGGGGAGCTGTTTTTT
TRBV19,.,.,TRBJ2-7,CASSIQGQYEQYF,TGTGCCAGTAGTATCCAGGGTCAGTACGAGCAGTACTTC
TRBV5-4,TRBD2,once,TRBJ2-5,CASSRQILSGKTQETQYF,TGTGCCAGCAGCCGACAGATTCTTAGCGGGAAAACCCAAGAGACCCAGTACTTC
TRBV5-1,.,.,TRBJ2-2,CASSVDTFAGELFF,TGCGCCAGCAGCGTGGACACCTTTGCCGGGGAGCTGTTTTTT
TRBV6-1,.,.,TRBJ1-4,CASSEARSRSALINSTNEKLFF,TGTGCCAGCAGTGAAGCGCGTTCTCGTAGTGCCCTAATAAATTCAACTAATGAAAAACTGTTTTTT
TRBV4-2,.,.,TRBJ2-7,CASSQVGSGWGSYEQYF,TGTGCCAGCAGCCAAGTTGGGTCAGGGTGGGGCTCCTACGAGCAGTACTTC
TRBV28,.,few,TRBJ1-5,CASSFKLNQPQHF,TGTGCCAGCAGTTTTAAGCTCAATCAGCCCCAGCATTTT
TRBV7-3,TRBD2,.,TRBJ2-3,CASNPSTSGYTDTQYF,TGTGCCAGCAACCCCTCGACTAGCGGGTACACAGATACGCAGTATTTT
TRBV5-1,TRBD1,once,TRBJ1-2,CASSLDGTGHGYTF,TGCGCCAGCAGCTTGGACGGGACAGGGCATGGCTACACCTTC
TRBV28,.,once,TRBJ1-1,CASSGGGSTTLNTEAFF,TGTGCCAGCAGTGGAGGCGGGAGCACGACTTTGAACACTGAAGCTTTCTTT
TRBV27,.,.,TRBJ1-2,CASSLWTGYGYTF,TGTGCCAGCAGTTTATGGACGGGGTATGGCTACACCTTC